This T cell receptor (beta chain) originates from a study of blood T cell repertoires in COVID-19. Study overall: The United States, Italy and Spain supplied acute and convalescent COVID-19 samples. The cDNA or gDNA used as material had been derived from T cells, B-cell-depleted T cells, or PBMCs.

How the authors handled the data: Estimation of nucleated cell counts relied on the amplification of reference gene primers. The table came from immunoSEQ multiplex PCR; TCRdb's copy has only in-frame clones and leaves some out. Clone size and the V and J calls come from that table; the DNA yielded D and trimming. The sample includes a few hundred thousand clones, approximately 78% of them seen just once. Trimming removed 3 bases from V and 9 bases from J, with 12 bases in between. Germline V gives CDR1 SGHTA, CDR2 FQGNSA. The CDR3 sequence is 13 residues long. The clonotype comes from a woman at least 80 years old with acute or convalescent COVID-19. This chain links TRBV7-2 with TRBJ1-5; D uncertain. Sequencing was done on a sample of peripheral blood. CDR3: CASSLVPEGPQHF. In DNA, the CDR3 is TGTGCCAGCAGCTTGGTTCCGGAGGGGCCCCAGCATTTT.